These T cell receptor beta chains were read from a single sample in a study of blood T cell repertoires in COVID-19. Assay used: immunoSEQ multiplex PCR; TCRdb lists only in-frame clones, some missing. The data show 85,000 to 95,000 clones, around 86% seen once. Sequenced sample: peripheral blood. The receptors were sampled from a human donor in a cohort sampled during active COVID-19. Each CDR3 is given with its conserved first and last residue. Each record gives: clone size, D gene, V gene, J gene, CDR3 protein, CDR3 DNA. The D gene is left open where the match is weak. Clone size is stated in some rows and not others, as once, few, many or a class when expanded.

NA	NA	TRBV2	TRBJ2-3	CASSPSAALRGTQYF	TGTGCCAGCAGCCCTTCAGCTGCCCTTCGAGGTACGCAGTATTTT
NA	NA	TRBV21-1	TRBJ2-7	CASSKNGASGRFLDEQYF	TGTGCCAGCAGCAAAAATGGGGCTAGCGGGAGGTTCCTTGACGAGCAGTACTTC
NA	TRBD2	TRBV2	TRBJ2-5	CASSDLAGQETQYF	TGTGCCAGCAGTGATCTAGCGGGGCAAGAGACCCAGTACTTC
NA	TRBD2	TRBV7-8	TRBJ2-1	CASSLALGTSGSGEQFF	TGTGCCAGCAGCTTAGCGCTTGGGACTAGCGGGAGTGGTGAGCAGTTCTTC
NA	TRBD2	TRBV9	TRBJ2-5	CASSPIAGGVVETQYF	TGTGCCAGCAGCCCCATAGCGGGAGGAGTCGTAGAGACCCAGTACTTC
NA	TRBD1	TRBV5-4	TRBJ2-5	CASSFDLPGQGATQYF	TGTGCCAGCAGCTTCGACCTGCCGGGACAGGGAGCGACCCAGTACTTC
NA	NA	TRBV3-1/TRBV3-2	TRBJ2-6	CASSQGAGANVLTF	TGTGCCAGCAGCCAAGGAGCTGGGGCCAACGTCCTGACTTTC
NA	NA	TRBV27	TRBJ1-4	CASSSAGKLFF	TGTGCCAGCAGTTCTGCGGGGAAACTGTTTTTT
NA	TRBD1	TRBV7-2	TRBJ2-3	CASSLETGGQYF	TGTGCCAGCAGCTTGGAGACAGGGGGACAGTATTTT
NA	TRBD1	TRBV2	TRBJ2-7	CASRDRIHEQYF	TGTGCCAGTCGGGACAGGATCCACGAGCAGTACTTC
NA	TRBD1	TRBV4-3	TRBJ1-6	CASSPRQGNSPLHF	TGCGCCAGCAGCCCAAGACAGGGGAATTCACCCCTCCACTTT
NA	NA	TRBV28	TRBJ1-4	CASVGQPITKLFF	TGTGCCAGCGTCGGACAGCCCATCACAAAACTGTTTTTT
NA	NA	TRBV28	TRBJ1-4	CASSLYEDGGFEKLFF	TGTGCCAGCAGTTTATACGAGGACGGGGGTTTCGAAAAACTGTTTTTT
NA	TRBD2	TRBV7-2	TRBJ2-5	CASSLELAGGPMETQYF	TGTGCCAGCAGCTTAGAGCTGGCGGGAGGGCCCATGGAGACCCAGTACTTC
NA	TRBD1	TRBV13	TRBJ1-4	CASSYGTGEKLFF	TGTGCCAGCAGCTACGGGACAGGTGAAAAACTGTTTTTT
NA	NA	TRBV7-2	TRBJ2-7	CASTQGRVGEQYF	TGTGCCAGCACCCAGGGCAGGGTGGGCGAGCAGTACTTC
NA	NA	TRBV5-6	TRBJ1-3	CASSEITAGYGNTIYF	TGTGCCAGCAGCGAGATAACAGCGGGTTATGGAAACACCATATATTTT
few	TRBD2	TRBV7-2	TRBJ2-7	CASSYGTSVDEQYF	TGTGCCAGCAGCTACGGGACTAGCGTCGACGAGCAGTACTTC
NA	NA	TRBV28	TRBJ1-1	CASSLVRGHTEAFF	TGTGCCAGCAGTTTAGTGCGAGGTCACACTGAAGCTTTCTTT
NA	NA	TRBV12-3/TRBV12-4	TRBJ2-7	CASSPSGYEQYF	TGTGCCAGCAGCCCGAGCGGCTACGAGCAGTACTTC
once	NA	TRBV7-8	TRBJ2-7	CASSLEAATYEQYF	TGTGCCAGCAGCTTAGAGGCGGCGACCTACGAGCAGTACTTC
NA	TRBD2	TRBV4-2	TRBJ2-1	CASSPAGLADNEQFF	TGTGCCAGCAGCCCCGCGGGACTAGCGGACAATGAGCAGTTCTTC
NA	NA	TRBV10-1	TRBJ2-3	CASSESAQFTDTQYF	TGCGCCAGCAGTGAGAGCGCGCAGTTCACAGATACGCAGTATTTT
NA	TRBD1	TRBV9	TRBJ1-1	CASSVGQGGTEAFF	TGTGCCAGCAGCGTCGGACAGGGAGGCACTGAAGCTTTCTTT
NA	TRBD1	TRBV19	TRBJ1-5	CASSTTTGFGNQPQHF	TGTGCCAGTAGCACAACGACAGGGTTCGGCAATCAGCCCCAGCATTTT
NA	NA	TRBV5-4	TRBJ2-3	CASSYTISTDTQYF	TGTGCCAGCAGCTATACTATAAGCACAGATACGCAGTATTTT
once	TRBD2	TRBV5-1	TRBJ2-5	CASSLDASGKETQYF	TGCGCCAGCAGCTTGGATGCTAGCGGGAAGGAGACCCAGTACTTC
once	NA	TRBV5-4	TRBJ1-4	CASSLAGVREKLFF	TGTGCCAGCAGCTTGGCGGGAGTTAGGGAAAAACTGTTTTTT
NA	TRBD2	TRBV18	TRBJ2-5	CASSPRLAGAQETQYF	TGTGCCAGCTCACCACGACTAGCGGGGGCGCAAGAGACCCAGTACTTC
NA	NA	TRBV24-1	TRBJ1-6	CATNLHRDNSPLHF	TGTGCCACCAATCTACACAGGGACAATTCACCCCTCCACTTT
NA	NA	TRBV28	TRBJ2-7	CASSLYQTYEQYF	TGTGCCAGCAGTTTATACCAGACCTACGAGCAGTACTTC
NA	TRBD2	TRBV7-9	TRBJ2-7	CASSPTSGMSYEQYF	TGTGCCAGCAGCCCCACTAGCGGGATGTCCTACGAGCAGTACTTC
NA	NA	TRBV3-1/TRBV3-2	TRBJ2-7	CASIGGASYEQYF	TGTGCCAGCATTGGGGGCGCGTCCTACGAGCAGTACTTC
NA	TRBD2	TRBV29-1	TRBJ2-5	CSVVPSGRAQTQYF	TGCAGCGTTGTACCAAGCGGGAGGGCGCAGACCCAGTACTTC
NA	NA	TRBV10-3	TRBJ1-1	CATSTGPEAFF	TGTGCCACTTCCACAGGGCCTGAAGCTTTCTTT
NA	NA	TRBV6-5	TRBJ1-4	CASSLGQHNEKLFF	TGTGCCAGCAGTTTAGGACAGCATAATGAAAAACTGTTTTTT
NA	TRBD1	TRBV28	TRBJ2-7	CASSRQGTAYEQYF	TGTGCCAGCAGTCGACAGGGGACGGCCTACGAGCAGTACTTC
once	TRBD1	TRBV14	TRBJ1-1	CASRLGTGGTEAFF	TGTGCCAGCAGACTCGGGACAGGGGGGACTGAAGCTTTCTTT
NA	NA	TRBV7-9	TRBJ2-1	CASSLTHKTGMDNEQFF	TGTGCCAGCAGCTTAACTCATAAGACAGGTATGGACAATGAGCAGTTCTTC
NA	NA	TRBV9	TRBJ1-4	CASSPGVRSTTNEKLFF	TGTGCCAGCAGCCCAGGGGTCAGGTCGACAACTAATGAAAAACTGTTTTTT
NA	NA	TRBV12-3/TRBV12-4	TRBJ1-5	CASSFTRDQPQHF	TGTGCCAGCAGTTTTACCAGGGATCAGCCCCAGCATTTT
NA	TRBD1	TRBV9	TRBJ2-1	CASSEQGGYNEQFF	TGTGCCAGCAGCGAACAGGGGGGCTACAATGAGCAGTTCTTC
NA	NA	TRBV4-1	TRBJ2-2	CASSYASGDLNTGELFF	TGCGCCAGCAGCTACGCATCAGGGGATCTGAACACCGGGGAGCTGTTTTTT
once	NA	TRBV20-1	TRBJ1-2	CSASNTRGGYTF	TGCAGTGCTAGTAATACCAGGGGTGGCTACACCTTC
NA	TRBD2	TRBV18	TRBJ2-5	CASSPSRGGEETQYF	TGTGCCAGCTCACCATCCCGGGGGGGTGAAGAGACCCAGTACTTC
NA	NA	TRBV5-1	TRBJ1-1	CASSAGMNTEAFF	TGCGCCAGCAGCGCCGGGATGAACACTGAAGCTTTCTTT
NA	TRBD1	TRBV12-3/TRBV12-4	TRBJ1-1	CASSLGTGGRAFF	TGTGCCAGCAGCCTTGGGACAGGGGGACGAGCTTTCTTT